These 29 T cell receptor beta chains share one sample of origin, sequenced in a study of glioma-infiltrating T cells. TCR alpha and beta CDR3 regions were amplified from RNA using iRepertoire nested multiplex PCR. TCRdb independently ran MiXCR on the multiplex PCR reads; one entry per CDR3 protein. This sample yields about 140,000 distinct CDR3 sequences, of which about 39% are seen a single time; more than 15% belongs to the top ten. Sequencing was performed on glioma tissue, nonneoplastic brain tissue, or PBMCs (not recorded which). Receptors were obtained from a human donor with low-grade glioma or glioblastoma, undergoing nonglioma brain surgery, or in good health (not recorded which).

The sample holds a few counts of this clonotype. The chain uses TRBV7-9 and TRBJ1-1; D gene ambiguous. Germline V gives CDR1 SEHNR, CDR2 FQNEAQ (reference sequence). The CDR3 length is 13 residues. Deletions cut 4 bases from V and 4 bases from J, with 10 bases between. The CDR3 nucleotides read TGTGCCAGCAGCTCAGGTGCAGGCACTGAAGCTTTCTTT. This encodes CASSSGAGTEAFF. The whole variable domain, remainder taken from reference TRBV7-9 and TRBJ1-1, is DTGVSQNPRHKITKRGQNVTFRCDPISEHNRLYWYRQTLGQGPEFLTYFQNEAQLEKSRLLSDRFSAERPKGSFSTLEIQRTEQGDSAMYLCASSSGAGTEAFFGQGTRLTVV.

This clonotype was seen ten or more times. CDR3 residues: CASSLGRSEAFF. The CDR3, as DNA: TGTGCCAGCAGTCTGGGTAGGTCTGAAGCTTTCTTT. This sequence joins TRBV28 and TRBJ1-1; D gene ambiguous. There are 12 residues in the CDR3. Germline values: CDR1 MDHEN, CDR2 SYDVKM. The V and J ends lost 5 bases and 6 bases respectively, with 10 bases between them.

The sample holds a few counts of this clonotype. The V gene is TRBV7-9, the J gene TRBJ2-7; perhaps TRBD1 as D (5 bases). This CDR3 is 13 amino acids long. Trimming left V 2 bases short and J 5 bases short, with 10 bases between. In germline, CDR1 is SEHNR, CDR2 FQNEAQ (reference sequence). DNA for the CDR3: TGTGCCAGCAGCTTACCAGGGATGGACGAGCAGTACTTC. Translated: CASSLPGMDEQYF.

The chain couples TRBV12-3 or TRBV12-4 to TRBJ2-3; no firm D call. This CDR3 contains 12 residues. The V end was cut by 5 bases, the J end by 6 bases, with 9 bases between. The CDR3 sequence is CASSPEADTQYF. DNA for the CDR3: TGTGCCAGCAGTCCCGAGGCGGATACGCAGTATTTT.

This rearrangement joins TRBV6-6 to TRBJ2-5; possibly TRBD1 or TRBD2 for D (6 bases each). V lost 0 bases and J 2 bases, leaving 13 bases between the germline ends. The germline CDR1 and CDR2 sequences are MNHNY and SVGAGI (reference sequence). This CDR3 is 16 amino acids long. In DNA form, the CDR3 reads TGTGCCAGCAGTTACTCGCGGAGGGGGAGACAAGAGACCCAGTACTTC. It encodes CASSYSRRGRQETQYF.

The chain combines TRBV6-1 with TRBJ1-1; a weak D match, TRBD1 (5 bases). Germline lookup yields CDR1 MNHNS and CDR2 SASEGT. The CDR3 is 16 amino acids. V gave up 8 bases and J gave up 4 bases, with 23 bases separating them. CDR3 sequence reads: CASRTGQLLLTTEAFF. DNA for the CDR3: TGTGCCAGCCGAACCGGACAACTTCTTCTGACCACTGAAGCTTTCTTT.

J is TRBJ1-1 and V is TRBV18; a possible D gene is TRBD1 (5 bases). The CDR3 has 14 residues. V was cut by 4 bases and J by 4 bases, with 13 bases left in between. Looked up from germline, CDR1 is KGHSH and CDR2 is LQKENI. The CDR3: CASSQVEGLTEAFF. The CDR3 region has the DNA TGTGCCAGCTCACAGGTGGAGGGGCTCACTGAAGCTTTCTTT.

There are a few counts of this clonotype. This chain uses TRBV5-4 with TRBJ1-1, with D hard to call. The CDR3 length is 12 residues. Germline V gene data show CDR1 as SGHNT and CDR2 as YYREEE (reference sequence). Deletions cut 0 bases from V and 4 bases from J, with 4 bases between. CDR3 sequence (DNA): TGTGCCAGCAGCTTGGACAGCACTGAAGCTTTCTTT. Protein sequence: CASSLDSTEAFF.

Only a few counts were recorded for this clonotype. The rearrangement uses TRBV4-1 and TRBJ1-3; 8 positions agree with TRBD1. V trimming: 4 bases; J trimming: 4 bases; junction bases outside the gene matches: 6. Germline V lookup: CDR1 MGHRA, CDR2 YSYEKL. The CDR3 length is 15 residues. As DNA, the CDR3 is TGCGCCAGCAGCCGCTCCGGGACAGGAGGAAACACCATATATTTT. It yields the protein CASSRSGTGGNTIYF.

The sample holds a few counts of this clonotype. V and J are TRBV27 and TRBJ2-3; tentatively, D is TRBD1 or TRBD2 (5 bases each). Trimming left V 6 bases short and J 0 bases short, with 16 bases between. Germline V gene lookup returns CDR1 MNHEY and CDR2 SMNVEV (reference sequence). The CDR3 runs 16 residues. In nucleotides, the CDR3 is TGTGCCAGCAGACATGGGGGATTCGCTAGCACAGATACGCAGTATTTT. It specifies CASRHGGFASTDTQYF.

This sequence joins TRBV6-2 or TRBV6-3 and TRBJ2-3, with 8 bases matching TRBD1. Germline CDR1 MNHEY, CDR2 SVGEGT. Trimming at V came to 2 bases and at J to 2 bases, leaving 9 bases not matched to a gene. The CDR3 length is 17 residues. CDR3: CASSYLITGGVTDTQYF. The CDR3 DNA sequence: TGTGCCAGCAGTTACCTGATTACAGGGGGAGTCACAGATACGCAGTATTTT.

The V and J genes are TRBV6-1 and TRBJ2-7, with TRBD2 identical over 13 bases. This CDR3 spans 15 amino acids. Germline CDR1 reads MNHNS; CDR2 reads SASEGT. Germline trimming cut 6 bases from V and 6 bases from J; bases unmatched to any gene: 8. This chain's CDR3 is CASRRTSGGQSEQYF. The CDR3, as DNA: TGTGCCAGCAGACGGACTAGCGGGGGTCAGAGCGAGCAGTACTTC.

Regarding this clonotype: It may be a read error: a sequence one base away is much more abundant. The V and J genes are TRBV6-1 and TRBJ2-1, with TRBD2 identical over 13 bases. CDR1 and CDR2 (germline): MNHNS, SASEGT. CDR3 length: 14 residues. J was trimmed by 6 bases and V by 8 bases; bases with no gene match: 4. The CDR3 sequence is CASCGTSGINEQFF. In DNA, the CDR3 is TGTGCCAGCTGTGGGACTAGCGGGATCAATGAGCAGTTCTTC.

The CDR3 sequence is CASGQGRHQPQHF. CDR3 DNA sequence: TGTGCCAGCGGGCAGGGCCGTCATCAGCCCCAGCATTTT. The chain is built from TRBV6-2 or TRBV6-3 and TRBJ1-5; D is perhaps TRBD1 (5 bases). The CDR3 contains 13 residues. V was pared by 8 bases and J by 5 bases, with 13 bases between. Germline V CDR1 and CDR2: MNHEY, SVGEGT.

Ten or more counts support this clonotype. The CDR3 sequence: CASSLQGDTEAFF. CDR3 in DNA: TGTGCCAGCAGCTTACAAGGGGACACTGAAGCTTTCTTT. The chain carries TRBV7-9 and TRBJ1-1; maybe TRBD1 (5 bases). CDR1 SEHNR and CDR2 FQNEAQ come from the germline V gene (reference sequence). This CDR3 spans 13 amino acids. V was trimmed by 2 bases and J by 3 bases, leaving 7 bases between them.

There are a few counts of this clonotype. The rearrangement links TRBV27 to TRBJ1-5, with D uncertain. V lost 7 bases and J 4 bases, leaving 14 bases between the germline ends. Germline loops: CDR1 MNHEY, CDR2 SMNVEV (reference sequence). The CDR3 contains 14 residues. For the CDR3, the DNA is TGTGCCAGCATCCCAGAGATTCTTAATCAGCCCCAGCATTTT. This gives the protein CASIPEILNQPQHF.

The chain employs TRBV6-1 and TRBJ1-2; D perhaps matches TRBD1 (5 bases). V lost 6 bases, J lost 0 bases, and 11 bases lay in between. Germline V gene lookup returns CDR1 MNHNS and CDR2 SASEGT. The CDR3 length is 14 residues. The CDR3 reads CASRVGTANYGYTF. CDR3 DNA sequence: TGTGCCAGCAGAGTTGGGACGGCTAACTATGGCTACACCTTC.

The chain has TRBV28 and TRBJ2-1; D perhaps matches TRBD2 (5 bases). V was clipped by 3 bases and J by 3 bases, with 12 bases between them. The germline CDR1 and CDR2 sequences are MDHEN and SYDVKM. CDR3 length: 15 residues. CDR3 sequence (DNA): TGTGCCAGCAGTTTGCAAGCGGATAACTACAATGAGCAGTTCTTC. Its translation is CASSLQADNYNEQFF.

A remark on this clonotype: A much larger clone is a single base away; this may be a read error. V gene TRBV20-1 combines with J gene TRBJ2-5; D possibly corresponds to TRBD1 (5 bases). Germline values: CDR1 DFQATT, CDR2 SNEGSKA (reference sequence). The CDR3 extends over 14 amino acids. The CDR3 loop reads CSARLLAGQGTQYF. The CDR3, as DNA: TGCAGTGCTAGACTTCTGGCAGGGCAAGGGACCCAGTACTTC.

The chain combines TRBV4-1 with TRBJ2-1; D is unresolved. Germline CDR1 reads MGHRA; CDR2 reads YSYEKL. The CDR3 contains 10 residues. V was cut by 0 bases and J by 10 bases, with 1 base left in between. The CDR3 DNA is TGCGCCAGCAGCCAAGAAGAGCAGTTCTTC. It yields the protein CASSQEEQFF.

Remarks on this clonotype: At one of its ends the junction is not consistent with the germline gene, which may arise from a read error. This sequence joins TRBV6-2 or TRBV6-3 and TRBJ2-6; D might be TRBD1 (5 bases). This CDR3 is built from 13 residues. In germline, CDR1 is MNHEY, CDR2 SVGEGT. CDR3 sequence reads: CASTVSGANALTF. CDR3 nucleotides: TGTGCCAGCACCGTCTCTGGGGCCAACGCCCTGACTTTC.

This clonotype was found a few times. The chain has TRBV28 and TRBJ2-1; 10 positions match TRBD2. The trim removed 9 bases at V and 3 bases at J, leaving 5 bases unmatched. The germline gives CDR1 MDHEN, CDR2 SYDVKM. The CDR3 has 14 residues. The CDR3 sequence: CASSIAGGYNEQFF. As DNA, the CDR3 is TGTGCCAGTTCAATAGCGGGAGGCTACAATGAGCAGTTCTTC.

The V and J genes are TRBV6-2 or TRBV6-3 and TRBJ2-5; the D is unclear. The CDR3 covers 12 residues. Trimming removed 0 bases from V and 9 bases from J, with 8 bases in between. The germline CDR1 and CDR2 sequences are MNHEY and SVGEGT. CDR3 nucleotide sequence: TGTGCCAGCAGTTACTCCTTGAGGTCCCAGTACTTC. Translated: CASSYSLRSQYF.

This clonotype was counted only a few times. The chain combines TRBV4-3 with TRBJ1-6; TRBD1 is a possible D gene (5 bases). Trimming stripped 1 base from V and 5 bases from J, with 9 bases between. Germline CDR1 is LGHNA and CDR2 is YSLEER. The CDR3 is 15 residues long. The CDR3 reads CASSQVAGDNSPLHF. CDR3 DNA sequence: TGCGCCAGCAGCCAAGTCGCGGGGGATAATTCACCCCTCCACTTT.

The V call is TRBV19, the J call TRBJ1-2; TRBD1 agrees at 7 bases. Germline CDR1 and CDR2: LNHDA and SQIVND (reference sequence). With 5 bases clipped from V and 2 bases from J, the junction kept 8 bases outside the gene matches. The CDR3 consists of 15 residues. The DNA for the CDR3 is TGTGCCAGTAGTCCACAGACAGGGACCAACTATGGCTACACCTTC. Residues: CASSPQTGTNYGYTF.

The V call is TRBV5-4, the J call TRBJ2-5, with a weak D call TRBD2 (5 bases). Trimming left V 1 base short and J 1 base short, with 11 bases between. The germline gives CDR1 SGHNT, CDR2 YYREEE (reference sequence). CDR3 length equals 15 residues. This CDR3 is CASSLTPGSQETQYF. The CDR3 DNA is TGTGCCAGCAGCTTGACGCCGGGAAGCCAAGAGACCCAGTACTTC.

This rearrangement joins TRBV6-2 or TRBV6-3 to TRBJ2-1; TRBD1 is a possible D gene (6 bases). Trimming removed 8 bases from V and 6 bases from J, with 17 bases in between. Germline values: CDR1 MNHEY, CDR2 SVGEGT. CDR3 length: 14 residues. The CDR3 bases are TGTGCCAGCCGCTCAGGGGTGCTAAGCAATGAGCAGTTCTTC. This sequence encodes CASRSGVLSNEQFF.

The V and J genes are TRBV15 and TRBJ2-7, with D tentatively TRBD1 (5 bases). The V gene's germline CDR1 is LNHNV and CDR2 YYDKDF (reference sequence). V was shortened by 3 bases and J by 0 bases, with 12 bases between the two germline ends. The CDR3 has 15 amino acids. The CDR3 nucleotides are TGTGCCACCAGCAGCCGACTTCAGGGCTCCTACGAGCAGTACTTC. Translation: CATSSRLQGSYEQYF.

The CDR3 sequence: CASSGTGGDFDEQYF. CDR3 DNA sequence: TGTGCCAGCAGTGGGACAGGGGGCGATTTTGACGAGCAGTACTTC. The J gene is TRBJ2-7, the V gene TRBV12-3 or TRBV12-4; 12 nucleotides line up with TRBD1. The trim removed 5 bases at V and 5 bases at J, leaving 7 bases unmatched. The CDR3 has 15 amino acids.